Each of the 27 T cell receptor beta chains below was sequenced from the same sample in a study of blood T cell repertoires in COVID-19. Sequenced by immunoSEQ multiplex PCR; TCRdb stores in-frame clones only, minus some. Among approximately 210,000 clones listed, about four fifths were seen once. What was sequenced was peripheral blood. The receptors stem from a woman in her 40s with active or convalescent COVID-19.

In this sample, this clone turned up once. The V call is TRBV5-1, the J call TRBJ2-7, with 8 bases identical to TRBD1. The junction had 9 bases not matched to a gene; V was cut back by 3 bases and J by 4 bases. Per the germline V gene, CDR1 is SGHRS and CDR2 is YFSETQ. The CDR3 has 15 residues. The CDR3 is CASSSDRTGFYEQYF. DNA of the CDR3: TGCGCCAGCAGCTCCGATCGGACAGGGTTTTACGAGCAGTACTTC.

V is TRBV27 and J is TRBJ2-1; TRBD2 agrees at 14 bases. Germline loops: CDR1 MNHEY, CDR2 SMNVEV (reference sequence). V trimming: 5 bases; J trimming: 4 bases; junction bases outside the gene matches: 13. The CDR3 has 19 amino acids. Here the CDR3 DNA reads TGTGCCAGCAGTCAAGATGGACTAGCGGGAGGAGCGGAGTACAATGAGCAGTTCTTC. This translates into CASSQDGLAGGAEYNEQFF.

V usage is TRBV5-4 and J usage is TRBJ1-6; 10 positions agree with TRBD1. Germline CDR1 SGHNT, CDR2 YYREEE (reference sequence). V dropped 4 bases and J dropped 7; count of bases not matched to a gene: 5. The CDR3 extends over 15 amino acids. The CDR3 DNA follows: TGTGCCAGCAGCGCCCGGACAGGGGGAAATTCACCCCTCCACTTT. Its protein is CASSARTGGNSPLHF.

This clone came up once. V and J are TRBV5-1 and TRBJ1-6; 7 nucleotides align to TRBD1. The V and J ends lost 4 bases and 5 bases, in that order; junction bases with no gene match: 6. The CDR3 contains 15 residues. In germline, CDR1 is SGHRS, CDR2 YFSETQ. In nucleotides, the CDR3 is TGCGCCAGCAGCCCGCCGGACAGGAATAATTCACCCCTCCACTTT. Protein: CASSPPDRNNSPLHF.

The rearrangement links TRBV5-6 to TRBJ2-7, with 8 bases identical to TRBD1. The J segment lost 4 bases and the V segment lost 2 bases, leaving 8 bases of the junction unmatched. Germline values: CDR1 SGHDT, CDR2 YYEEEE. The CDR3 length is 15 residues. For the CDR3, the DNA is TGTGCCAGCAGCTTAGTGGACAGGGATGAGTACGAGCAGTACTTC. It codes for CASSLVDRDEYEQYF.

The rearrangement uses TRBV15 and TRBJ2-1; 12 bases are shared with TRBD2. The CDR3 length is 15 residues. The trim removed 5 bases at V and 8 bases at J, leaving 7 bases unmatched. The germline gives CDR1 LNHNV, CDR2 YYDKDF (reference sequence). The CDR3 spells CATSSRLAGVHEQFF. The CDR3 DNA reads TGTGCCACCAGCTCCCGACTAGCGGGAGTGCATGAGCAGTTCTTC. The whole variable domain, remainder taken from reference TRBV15 and TRBJ2-1, is DAMVIQNPRYQVTQFGKPVTLSCSQTLNHNVMYWYQQKSSQAPKLLFHYYDKDFNNEADTPDNFQSRRPNTSFCFLDIRSPGLGDTAMYLCATSSRLAGVHEQFFGPGTRLTVL.

The chain combines TRBV4-1 with TRBJ1-6; 8 positions match TRBD1. The V gene end was trimmed by 1 base and the J gene end by 14 bases; junction bases not matched to a gene: 13. Germline values: CDR1 MGHRA, CDR2 YSYEKL. The CDR3 has 16 residues. CDR3 nucleotide sequence: TGCGCCAGCAGCCAAGGACCCTTTCAGGGGGCGGAGGCCCTCCACTTT. This codes for CASSQGPFQGAEALHF.

V usage is TRBV4-1 and J usage is TRBJ1-1; 7 bases line up with TRBD1. The V gene end was trimmed by 6 bases and the J gene end by 5 bases; junction bases not matched to a gene: 15. CDR3 length equals 16 residues. CDR1 and CDR2 (germline): MGHRA, YSYEKL. The CDR3 sequence is CASRNSRQGLRTEAFF. In DNA, the CDR3 is TGCGCCAGCAGGAATTCCCGACAGGGTCTGAGGACTGAAGCTTTCTTT.

The rearrangement links TRBV28 to TRBJ1-2; D remains unclear. The germline V gene has CDR1 MDHEN and CDR2 SYDVKM. The CDR3 has 13 amino acids. Trimming took off 2 bases at V and 3 bases at J, with 7 bases between the two ends. CDR3: CASSLQRYYGYTF. Here the CDR3 DNA reads TGTGCCAGCAGTTTACAGCGATACTATGGCTACACCTTC.

The chain employs TRBV10-3 and TRBJ1-4; a possible D gene is TRBD1 (5 bases). The V and J ends lost 11 bases and 5 bases respectively, with 15 bases between them. The CDR3 spans 13 residues. Germline lookup yields CDR1 ENHRY and CDR2 SYGVKD. In DNA form, the CDR3 reads TGTGCCTCCCGTTGGGGGGAAAATGAAAAACTGTTTTTT. It is translated as CASRWGENEKLFF.

This chain uses TRBV5-6 with TRBJ2-3; 9 positions match TRBD1. Germline trimming cut 0 bases from V and 5 bases from J; bases unmatched to any gene: 4. Germline V CDR1 and CDR2: SGHDT, YYEEEE. This CDR3 has 15 residues. The chain's CDR3 is CASSLGDRVLDTQYF. The CDR3 DNA reads TGTGCCAGCAGCTTGGGGGACAGGGTTTTAGATACGCAGTATTTT.

The gene calls are TRBV7-9 and TRBJ1-4, with TRBD1 matching 8 bases. The V segment lost 10 bases and the J segment 7 bases; nucleotides outside the gene matches: 8. Germline CDR1 reads SEHNR; CDR2 reads FQNEAQ (reference sequence). This CDR3 region has 13 residues. In DNA, the CDR3 is TGTGCCATCCAGGGGGCGCAGGGTGAAAAACTGTTTTTT. Its protein is CAIQGAQGEKLFF.

The J gene is TRBJ2-1, the V gene TRBV6-1; 7 positions agree with TRBD2. The CDR3 extends over 16 amino acids. Per germline, CDR1 MNHNS and CDR2 SASEGT. The V segment lost 3 bases and the J segment 2 bases; nucleotides outside the gene matches: 7. CDR3 sequence: CASSDELASAYNEQFF. Here the CDR3 DNA reads TGTGCCAGCAGTGATGAACTAGCGAGCGCCTACAATGAGCAGTTCTTC.

The chain employs TRBV24-1 and TRBJ2-1; 11 bases line up with TRBD2. Germline CDR1 is KGHDR and CDR2 is SFDVKD. J gave up 9 bases and V 5 bases, and 8 bases lay outside the gene matches. The CDR3 runs to 15 residues. The CDR3 spells CATSVTSGRGGEQFF. The CDR3 nucleotides are TGTGCCACCAGTGTTACTAGCGGGAGAGGTGGTGAGCAGTTCTTC.

This chain links TRBV27 with TRBJ2-5; the match to TRBD2 covers 14 bases. In germline, CDR1 is MNHEY, CDR2 SMNVEV (reference sequence). The V and J ends lost 0 bases and 2 bases, in that order; junction bases with no gene match: 2. There are 17 residues in the CDR3. The CDR3 spells CASSLSGTSGGQETQYF. CDR3 DNA: TGTGCCAGCAGTTTATCCGGGACTAGCGGGGGTCAAGAGACCCAGTACTTC.

The chain couples TRBV29-1 to TRBJ1-3, with D hard to call. V lost 7 bases and J lost 0, with 16 bases in between. CDR3 length: 15 amino acids. The germline V gene has CDR1 SQVTM and CDR2 ANQGSEA. CDR3 nucleotides: TGCAGCGGAGGAGTTTATGTCCACTCTGGAAACACCATATATTTT. Residues: CSGGVYVHSGNTIYF. Looking up the rest from reference TRBV29-1 and TRBJ1-3 gives the full variable domain: SAVISQKPSRDICQRGTSLTIQCQVDSQVTMMFWYRQQPGQSLTLIATANQGSEATYESGFVIDKFPISRPNLTFSTLTVSNMSPEDSSIYLCSGGVYVHSGNTIYFGEGSWLTVV.

This chain joins TRBV4-2 and TRBJ2-7; TRBD1 matches 7 bases. CDR3 size: 14 residues. V lost 4 bases, J lost 4 bases, and 7 bases stayed unmatched. In germline, CDR1 is LGHNA, CDR2 YNFKEQ. The CDR3 protein is CASSPRDSGYEQYF. CDR3 in DNA: TGTGCCAGCAGCCCTCGGGACAGCGGTTACGAGCAGTACTTC.

The chain is built from TRBV20-1 and TRBJ1-4; D is uncertain. V shed 3 bases and J shed 7 bases, with 15 bases lying between them. This CDR3 comprises 14 residues. Germline V gene lookup returns CDR1 DFQATT and CDR2 SNEGSKA (reference sequence). CDR3 residues: CSASVRDGSEKLFF. As DNA, the CDR3 is TGCAGTGCTAGTGTTCGGGATGGTAGTGAAAAACTGTTTTTT.

The chain combines TRBV6-5 with TRBJ1-1, with TRBD1 identical over 10 bases. This CDR3 has 15 amino acids. V lost 6 bases, J lost 7 bases, and 11 bases stayed unmatched. Germline V gene sequence: CDR1 MNHEY, CDR2 SVGAGI. The CDR3 sequence is CASSFSGQGVDEAFF. CDR3 DNA sequence: TGTGCCAGCAGCTTCTCAGGACAGGGGGTGGATGAAGCTTTCTTT.

The chain has TRBV12-3 or TRBV12-4 and TRBJ2-7; 7 bases align to TRBD2. The V gene end was trimmed by 6 bases and the J gene end by 6 bases; junction bases not matched to a gene: 5. The CDR3 runs 12 residues. The CDR3 sequence: CASRRGRAEQYF. The CDR3 nucleotides read TGTGCCAGCAGACGAGGGAGGGCCGAGCAGTACTTC.

The genes are TRBV24-1 and TRBJ2-3, with TRBD2 matching 15 bases. With 4 bases clipped from V and 9 bases from J, the junction kept 7 bases outside the gene matches. The CDR3 loop spans 16 amino acids. CDR1 is KGHDR, CDR2 SFDVKD, per germline. The chain's CDR3 is CATSDGLAGGLGTQYF. The CDR3 nucleotides are TGTGCCACCAGTGACGGACTAGCGGGGGGGCTAGGGACGCAGTATTTT.

This clone has a single count. This sequence joins TRBV18 and TRBJ2-3; D is perhaps TRBD2 (5 bases). Trimming shortened V by 5 bases and J by 1 base, and 7 bases separated the two germline ends. The CDR3 length is 13 residues. Germline lookup yields CDR1 KGHSH and CDR2 LQKENI. Written as DNA, the CDR3 is TGTGCCAGCTCAAGGCGGGGCACAGATACGCAGTATTTT. Translating gives CASSRRGTDTQYF. The full variable domain, with the rest looked up from reference TRBV18 and TRBJ2-3, is NAGVMQNPRHLVRRRGQEARLRCSPMKGHSHVYWYRQLPEEGLKFMVYLQKENIIDESGMPKERFSAEFPKEGPSILRIQQVVRGDSAAYFCASSRRGTDTQYFGPGTRLTVL.

J is TRBJ2-7 and V is TRBV6-7; 7 bases fit TRBD2. TRBV6-7 is an ORF; its function is uncertain. Unmatched junction bases numbered 8, after V lost 5 bases and J lost 1 base. The CDR3 covers 15 residues. The CDR3 here is CASSLQRDGSYEQYF. For the CDR3, the DNA is TGTGCCAGCAGTCTTCAGCGGGACGGTTCCTACGAGCAGTACTTC.

The chain has TRBV7-9 and TRBJ1-5; the D gene is possibly TRBD1 (6 bases). The CDR3 has 15 amino acids. The V gene lost 4 bases and the J gene lost 3 bases, with 13 bases spanning the gap. The V gene's germline CDR1 is SEHNR and CDR2 FQNEAQ (reference sequence). The CDR3 loop reads CASSSRGGDNQPQHF. CDR3 DNA sequence: TGTGCCAGCAGCTCGAGGGGGGGGGACAATCAGCCCCAGCATTTT.

This clone was counted a single time. V gene TRBV6-2 or TRBV6-3 combines with J gene TRBJ1-5; D gene ambiguous. Trimming pared 3 bases from V and 9 bases from J, leaving 12 bases between. Per germline, CDR1 MNHEY and CDR2 SVGEGT. CDR3 length: 13 amino acids. The CDR3 sequence is CASSYVGRGPQHF. DNA for the CDR3: TGTGCCAGCAGTTATGTGGGCCGGGGGCCCCAGCATTTT.

The rearrangement uses TRBV5-1 and TRBJ2-7, with 9 bases lining up with TRBD1. CDR3 length: 15 amino acids. Germline CDR1 SGHRS, CDR2 YFSETQ. V shed 5 bases, J shed 5 bases, and the junction held 11 bases outside the gene matches. CDR3 in amino acids: CASRIVPTGGNEQYF. The CDR3 nucleotides read TGCGCCAGCAGGATAGTACCCACAGGGGGCAACGAGCAGTACTTC.

The rearrangement links TRBV12-5 to TRBJ2-2, with D maybe TRBD1 (6 bases). The CDR3 has 18 residues. The V gene's germline CDR1 is LGHNT and CDR2 FRNRAP. Trimming left V 4 bases short and J 0 bases short, with 18 bases between. CDR3: CASGSASGARANTGELFF. CDR3 nucleotide sequence: TGTGCTAGTGGTTCCGCCTCAGGGGCGAGGGCGAACACCGGGGAGCTGTTTTTT.